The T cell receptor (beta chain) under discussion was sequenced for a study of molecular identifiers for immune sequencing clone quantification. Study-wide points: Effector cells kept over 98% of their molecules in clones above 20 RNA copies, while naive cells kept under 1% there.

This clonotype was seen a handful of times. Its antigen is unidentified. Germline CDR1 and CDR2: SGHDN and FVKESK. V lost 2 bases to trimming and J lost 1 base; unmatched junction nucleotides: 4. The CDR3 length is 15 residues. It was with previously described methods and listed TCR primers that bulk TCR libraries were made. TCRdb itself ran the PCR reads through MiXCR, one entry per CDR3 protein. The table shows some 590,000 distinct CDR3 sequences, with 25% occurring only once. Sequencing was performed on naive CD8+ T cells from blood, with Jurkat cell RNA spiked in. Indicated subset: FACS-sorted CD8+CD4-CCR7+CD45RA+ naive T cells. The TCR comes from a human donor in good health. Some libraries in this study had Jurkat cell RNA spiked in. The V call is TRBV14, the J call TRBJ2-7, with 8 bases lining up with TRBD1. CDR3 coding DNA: TGTGCCAGCAGCCAAACGACAGGGGTATCCTACGAGCAGTACTTC. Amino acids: CASSQTTGVSYEQYF.